Reported below is one TCR beta chain. This sample is part of a study of T cells in Graves' hyperthyroidism and ophthalmopathy. The source material, RNA transcripts, was used to amplify TCR beta CDR3 regions. With the HTBI primer set, the TCR CDR3 went through a first round of RT-PCR. TCRdb passed the multiplex PCR reads through MiXCR, listing each CDR3 protein once. Of 500,000 or so distinct CDR3 sequences detected, more than 15% appear once; the ten largest clones hold 25% to 30%. Those patients with uncontrolled infection, other autoimmune disease, pregnancy or lactation were excluded. The J segment lost 2 bases and the V segment lost 10 bases, leaving 8 bases of the junction unmatched. Germline values: CDR1 MRHNA, CDR2 SNTAGT. This CDR3 has 14 residues.

This sequence joins TRBV6-4 and TRBJ2-3, with TRBD2 identical over 8 bases. The sequence came from a woman aged 30 to 39 with Graves' ophthalmopathy. The sample taken for sequencing was blood. CDR3 DNA sequence: TGTGCCACCCTGACTAGCGACCACACAGATACGCAGTATTTT. This sequence encodes CATLTSDHTDTQYF.